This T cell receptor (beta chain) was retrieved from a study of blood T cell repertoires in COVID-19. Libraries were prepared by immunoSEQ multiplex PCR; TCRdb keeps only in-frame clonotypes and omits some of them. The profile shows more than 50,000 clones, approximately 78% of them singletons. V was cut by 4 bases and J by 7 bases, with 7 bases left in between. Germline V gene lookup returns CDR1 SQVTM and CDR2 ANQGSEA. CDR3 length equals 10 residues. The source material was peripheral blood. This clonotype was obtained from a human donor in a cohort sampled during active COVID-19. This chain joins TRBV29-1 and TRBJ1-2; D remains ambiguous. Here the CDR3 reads CSVVQVGYTF. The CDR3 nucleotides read TGCAGCGTTGTCCAGGTTGGCTACACCTTC.